These 14 T cell receptor beta chains came from one sample sequenced in a study of CD8+CD57+ T cells in acquired aplastic anemia. Genomic DNA, the template, was used for profiling of the TCR beta VDJ and CDR3. MiXCR, run by TCRdb on the reads, gives a single entry per CDR3 protein. The table includes 120,000 or so distinct CDR3 sequences, 55% to 60% detected once. All patients picked for sequencing had shown, by flow cytometry, an expansion of CD8+CD57+ cells. Sequencing was carried out using sorted CD4+, CD8+, or CD8+CD57+ T cells (not recorded which) from PBMCs. Receptor source: a human donor with aplastic anemia.

This clonotype is a singleton in its sample. The chain combines TRBV11-1 with TRBJ1-5; D is perhaps TRBD1 (5 bases). Germline V lookup: CDR1 SGHAT, CDR2 FQDESV (reference sequence). The CDR3 extends over 17 amino acids. Trimming left V 4 bases short and J 0 bases short, with 16 bases between. CDR3 in DNA: TGTGCCAGCAGCTATCGGAGTGCTGACAGTAGCAATCAGCCCCAGCATTTT. The encoded protein is CASSYRSADSSNQPQHF.

J is TRBJ2-6 and V is TRBV15; 7 bases are a match to TRBD1. V trimming: 3 bases; J trimming: 4 bases; junction bases outside the gene matches: 6. The germline gives CDR1 LNHNV, CDR2 YYDKDF (reference sequence). The CDR3 loop spans 16 amino acids. The CDR3 loop is CATSRDRWGGANVLTF. Here the CDR3 DNA reads TGTGCCACCAGCAGGGACAGGTGGGGCGGGGCCAACGTCCTGACTTTC.

Note on this clonotype: A much larger clone sits a single nucleotide away, making a read error possible. The chain recombines TRBV7-9 with TRBJ2-7; weak D call: TRBD1 (5 bases). Germline lookup yields CDR1 SEHNR and CDR2 FQNEAQ (reference sequence). CDR3 length: 15 amino acids. This CDR3 is CASSLIETAPYGQYF. CDR3 nucleotides: TGTGCCAGCAGCTTAATTGAGACAGCCCCCTACGGGCAGTACTTC.

This clonotype has a count of ten or more. The chain couples TRBV20-1 to TRBJ2-1, with unresolved D. There are 17 residues in the CDR3. Germline values: CDR1 DFQATT, CDR2 SNEGSKA (reference sequence). The ends were cut back, 0 bases at V and 8 bases at J, with 23 bases in the middle. The CDR3 loop is CSAREGLGQSLLHEQFF. DNA of the CDR3: TGCAGTGCTAGAGAAGGTCTCGGGCAGTCACTCCTTCATGAGCAGTTCTTC.

The chain has TRBV10-3 and TRBJ2-7; 9 bases align to TRBD1. The V and J ends lost 10 bases and 6 bases, in that order; junction bases with no gene match: 19. CDR3 length equals 16 residues. Germline V lookup: CDR1 ENHRY, CDR2 SYGVKD. As DNA, the CDR3 is TGTGCCAGCAGCCCCGGGACAGGGTTTTATCCGCTCGAGCAGTACTTC. It codes for CASSPGTGFYPLEQYF.

This rearrangement joins TRBV15 to TRBJ2-1; tentatively, D is TRBD2 (5 bases). CDR3 length equals 13 residues. Germline assignment: CDR1 LNHNV and CDR2 YYDKDF (reference sequence). Trimming removed 1 base from V and 6 bases from J, with 7 bases in between. CDR3 region: CATSRVGSNEQFF. CDR3 coding DNA: TGTGCCACCAGCAGAGTTGGGAGCAATGAGCAGTTCTTC.

There are many counts of this clonotype. This chain links TRBV7-9 with TRBJ2-5, with D tentatively TRBD2 (6 bases). The germline V gene encodes CDR1 SEHNR and CDR2 FQNEAQ (reference sequence). The CDR3 totals 14 residues. Trimming took 6 bases from V and 3 from J, leaving 14 bases between them. The CDR3 reads CASRRGGGEETQYF. CDR3 sequence (DNA): TGTGCCAGCAGGAGGGGAGGCGGTGAAGAGACCCAGTACTTC.

V usage is TRBV25-1 and J usage is TRBJ1-1; TRBD1 matches at 12 bases. From germline, CDR1 is MGHDK and CDR2 SYGVNS. This CDR3 contains 16 residues. J was trimmed by 5 bases and V by 4 bases; bases with no gene match: 8. The CDR3 DNA follows: TGTGCCAGCAGTGTTTACGGGACAGGGGGCTCTACTGAAGCTTTCTTT. Translated: CASSVYGTGGSTEAFF. The entire variable domain, with the rest obtained from reference TRBV25-1 and TRBJ1-1, is as follows: EADIYQTPRYLVIGTGKKITLECSQTMGHDKMYWYQQDPGMELHLIHYSYGVNSTEKGDLSSESTVSRIRTEHFPLTLESARPSHTSQYLCASSVYGTGGSTEAFFGQGTRLTVV.

The rearrangement links TRBV4-3 to TRBJ2-7; TRBD2 matches 7 bases. The CDR3 is 14 amino acids. V shed 1 base and J 3 bases; nucleotides not matched to a gene: 3. CDR1 is LGHNA and CDR2 is YSLEER in the germline V gene. CDR3 in DNA: TGCGCCAGCAGCCAAGGGACTAGTCTCTACGAGCAGTACTTC. Residues: CASSQGTSLYEQYF.

The chain couples TRBV6-5 to TRBJ1-5; D is unresolved. The CDR3 has 13 amino acids. The ends were cut back, 4 bases at V and 4 bases at J, with 8 bases in the middle. CDR1 and CDR2 from the germline V gene are MNHEY and SVGAGI. The CDR3 nucleotides are TGTGCCAGCAGTTCGGAGGGAAATCAGCCCCAGCATTTT. It yields the protein CASSSEGNQPQHF.

The chain has TRBV15 and TRBJ2-5; 9 nucleotides align to TRBD2. This CDR3 is 14 amino acids long. J lost 1 base, V lost 8 bases, and 5 bases had no gene match. CDR1 is LNHNV and CDR2 is YYDKDF in the germline V gene (reference sequence). The CDR3 coding sequence is TGTGCCACCTCGGAGACTAGCGGCCAAGAGACCCAGTACTTC. Protein product: CATSETSGQETQYF. Based on the CDR3 plus reference TRBV15 and TRBJ2-5, the full variable domain is DAMVIQNPRYQVTQFGKPVTLSCSQTLNHNVMYWYQQKSSQAPKLLFHYYDKDFNNEADTPDNFQSRRPNTSFCFLDIRSPGLGDTAMYLCATSETSGQETQYFGPGTRLLVL.

This clonotype has only a few counts. The chain recombines TRBV3-1 with TRBJ2-7, with D tentatively TRBD2 (7 bases). Germline CDR1 reads LGHDT; CDR2 reads YNNKEL (reference sequence). V was pared by 4 bases and J by 4 bases, with 23 bases between. The length of the CDR3 is 17 residues. This CDR3 is CASSREDTRGGAYEQYF. CDR3 nucleotides: TGTGCCAGCAGCCGAGAGGACACGCGAGGGGGGGCTTACGAGCAGTACTTC.

The chain has TRBV19 and TRBJ1-3; maybe TRBD1 (5 bases). V shed 7 bases and J shed 6 bases, with 7 bases lying between them. The CDR3 contains 11 residues. The germline gives CDR1 LNHDA, CDR2 SQIVND (reference sequence). DNA for the CDR3: TGTGCCAGTACCGGGACAAACACCATATATTTT. This codes for CASTGTNTIYF.

This clonotype was observed a handful of times. The V call is TRBV7-9, the J call TRBJ2-1; no clear D gene. This CDR3 is 13 amino acids long. Germline V lookup: CDR1 SEHNR, CDR2 FQNEAQ (reference sequence). The V and J ends lost 5 bases and 4 bases respectively, with 9 bases between them. This chain's CDR3 is CASSVTSYNEQFF. The CDR3 DNA reads TGTGCCAGCAGCGTTACGTCGTACAATGAGCAGTTCTTC.